What follows is one T cell receptor (beta chain) and its context. The antigen remains undetermined. Repertoires were generated with immunoSEQ multiplex PCR, while TCRdb's copy carries only in-frame clones and drops some. The sample shows 2 million or so clones, about 95% of them seen only once. This entry belongs to a study of shared clonotypes between healthy human individuals. Study-level background: A donor's plate count was three for CD4 naive and three for CD4 memory; CD8 naive had two and CD8 memory one. Study-level findings and limits: Shared across several donors were roughly 4.8% of the naive CD4 clonotypes.

Participating donors were healthy, HIV-negative adults free of recent acute infections or vaccinations. All of the donors resided in Nashville, Tennessee, and each was a Caucasian adult. V was shortened by 4 bases and J by 8 bases, with 14 bases between the two germline ends. Germline CDR1 is LGHNA and CDR2 is YNFKEQ. The CDR3 has 13 residues. The clonotype was recovered from a man aged 18-30 years in good health. The sequencing sample was made of naive CD4+ T cells sorted from blood. As for subset: CD45RA+ positively selected. The V call is TRBV4-2, the J call TRBJ1-2, with D unresolved. Here the CDR3 reads CASSPSDLPGYTF. CDR3 DNA: TGTGCCAGCAGCCCGTCCGACCTCCCCGGCTACACCTTC.